The next 3 T cell receptor beta chains were all read from a single sample in a study of shared clonotypes between healthy human individuals (dated by TCRdb to the early 2020s). Libraries were constructed by the immunoSEQ multiplex PCR assay. The table comes from immuneACCESS by way of TCRdb, which keeps in-frame sequences with V and J called. Part of the clones is missing from these tables; in studies checked, under half for an unresolved V gene and the rest for unknown reasons. The sample has about 1 million clones on record, around 76% of them singletons. The ten largest make up approximately 1.5% of the sample. Sequencing input: memory CD4+ T cells sorted from blood. The cell subset or site label here, explained by the study, means: CD45RA-negative fraction. Source of these receptors: a man in his late teens or twenties in good health.

The chain couples TRBV18 to TRBJ1-1; weak D call: TRBD1 (5 bases). From germline, CDR1 is KGHSH and CDR2 LQKENI. The CDR3 contains 15 residues. V shed 5 bases and J shed 0 bases, with 13 bases lying between them. For the CDR3, the DNA is TGTGCCAGCTCAGAGGGACCGACCATGAACACTGAAGCTTTCTTT. This sequence encodes CASSEGPTMNTEAFF.

V and J are TRBV5-6 and TRBJ2-7; D remains ambiguous. The CDR3 is 15 residues long. Germline V gives CDR1 SGHDT, CDR2 YYEEEE. V was clipped by 2 bases and J by 3 bases, with 15 bases between them. CDR3 sequence: CASSFGVTFDYEQYF. DNA of the CDR3: TGTGCCAGCAGCTTTGGGGTAACCTTCGACTACGAGCAGTACTTC.

This clone was counted a few times. This rearrangement joins TRBV7-9 to TRBJ1-6, with D possibly matching TRBD1 (5 bases). The V gene lost 7 bases and the J gene lost 11 bases, with 15 bases spanning the gap. From germline, CDR1 is SEHNR and CDR2 FQNEAQ (reference sequence). The CDR3 sequence is 13 residues long. CDR3 nucleotide sequence: TGTGCCAGCACGTCAGTTCAGGGTGCACCCCTCCACTTT. Amino acid sequence: CASTSVQGAPLHF.